Listed here are 20 T cell receptor beta chains from one sample, sequenced in a study of blood T cells in healthy people across ages (dated by TCRdb to about 2015). The method behind the library was 5' RACE. Sequencing instrument: Illumina HiSeq 2500. The second PCR ran for roughly 6 to 11 cycles and used a J-beta primer mix along with a sample-barcoded 5' primer. Starting from the raw public reads, TCRdb applied fastp trimming at Q25, assembled clones with MiXCR and retained in-frame beta chains. Every entry covers one CDR3 protein and lists the most common genes and DNA from its rows. This sample is represented by approximately 1,100,000 distinct CDR3 sequences; more than 40% of them were singletons. In total, the top ten clones hold approximately 17% of the sample. Source material: blood. All receptors derive from a woman in her fifties or sixties in good health.

The chain uses TRBV6-1 and TRBJ2-7, with D possibly TRBD1 on 7 matching bases. The end of the DNA fits TRBJ2-5 better, so the J call may be wrong. The CDR3 extends over 15 amino acids. The V gene's germline CDR1 is MNHNS and CDR2 SASEGT. In nucleotides, the CDR3 is TGTGCCAGCAGTCCCTCGGGGGCAGGGGGAGAGACCCAGTACTTC. This gives the protein CASSPSGAGGETQYF.

This clonotype was detected only a few times. V and J are TRBV5-1 and TRBJ2-1; either TRBD1 or TRBD2 may supply D (5 bases each). Looked up from germline, CDR1 is SGHRS and CDR2 is YFSETQ. CDR3 length: 17 residues. The V end lost 2 bases, the J end lost 2 bases, and 17 bases lay between the germline ends. The CDR3 sequence: CASSFPRDGGAYNEQFF. CDR3 nucleotide sequence: TGCGCCAGCAGCTTCCCCCGGGACGGAGGAGCCTACAATGAGCAGTTCTTC.

This clonotype was counted a single time. The rearrangement links TRBV4-2 to TRBJ2-7; D is unresolved. Looked up from germline, CDR1 is LGHNA and CDR2 is YNFKEQ. V was pared by 0 bases and J by 2 bases, with 8 bases between. CDR3 size: 14 residues. For the CDR3, the DNA is TGTGCCAGCAGCCAAGACTGGGGTGCCTACGAGCAGTACTTC. Translated: CASSQDWGAYEQYF.

The rearrangement links TRBV20-1 to TRBJ2-3, with TRBD2 matching over 10 bases. The CDR3 consists of 14 residues. From germline, CDR1 is DFQATT and CDR2 SNEGSKA (reference sequence). V dropped 3 bases and J dropped 3; count of bases not matched to a gene: 3. The chain's CDR3 is CSARSSGRTDTQYF. CDR3 bases: TGCAGTGCTAGGTCTAGCGGGAGAACAGATACGCAGTATTTT.

About this clonotype: One end of the junction is discordant with germline, which a read error may explain. The chain couples TRBV7-2 to TRBJ1-2; D may be TRBD1 (5 bases). Germline V gene sequence: CDR1 SGHTA, CDR2 FQGNSA. The CDR3 length is 16 residues. Written as DNA, the CDR3 is TGTGCCAGCAGCTCACATGGGGGAGGGCTCGACTATGGCCACACCTTC. Translating gives CASSSHGGGLDYGHTF.

This chain connects TRBV7-2 to TRBJ2-3; 9 bases align to TRBD2. The germline V gene has CDR1 SGHTA and CDR2 FQGNSA. The CDR3 is made up of 13 amino acids. V lost 5 bases to trimming and J lost 5 bases; unmatched junction nucleotides: 2. The chain's CDR3 is CASSKAGGDTQYF. For the CDR3, the DNA is TGTGCCAGCAGCAAAGCGGGGGGAGATACGCAGTATTTT. The entire variable domain, with the rest obtained from reference TRBV7-2 and TRBJ2-3, is as follows: GAGVSQSPSNKVTEKGKDVELRCDPISGHTALYWYRQSLGQGLEFLIYFQGNSAPDKSGLPSDRFSAERTGGSVSTLTIQRTQQEDSAVYLCASSKAGGDTQYFGPGTRLTVL.

This clonotype was observed at least ten times. The rearrangement links TRBV20-1 to TRBJ2-3, with TRBD2 matching over 7 bases. The germline V gene encodes CDR1 DFQATT and CDR2 SNEGSKA (reference sequence). The trim removed 2 bases at V and 6 bases at J, leaving 8 bases unmatched. CDR3 size: 14 residues. This CDR3 is CSARPGGVGDTQYF. In nucleotides, the CDR3 is TGCAGTGCTAGACCGGGAGGCGTGGGGGATACGCAGTATTTT.

The table lists this clonotype with a few counts. The rearrangement uses TRBV5-1 and TRBJ2-7; 11 nucleotides align to TRBD2. This CDR3 comprises 13 residues. Germline V gene sequence: CDR1 SGHRS, CDR2 YFSETQ. Unmatched junction bases numbered 3, after V lost 9 bases and J lost 1 base. The CDR3 region is CATRLAGSYEQYF. Written as DNA, the CDR3 is TGCGCCACGAGACTAGCGGGATCCTACGAGCAGTACTTC.

This clonotype came up once. The chain combines TRBV9 with TRBJ2-6; D unclear. From germline, CDR1 is SGDLS and CDR2 YYNGEE. The CDR3 loop spans 16 amino acids. Trimming removed 2 bases at V and 0 bases at J, with 9 bases between. The DNA of the CDR3 is TGTGCCAGCAGCGTTACAGCCTTCTCTGGGGCCAACGTCCTGACTTTC. It yields the protein CASSVTAFSGANVLTF.

The rearrangement joins TRBV15 to TRBJ2-3; 11 nucleotides match TRBD2. After removal of 0 bases from V and 2 bases from J, the junction contained 7 bases not matched to a gene. Germline V lookup: CDR1 LNHNV, CDR2 YYDKDF (reference sequence). The CDR3 runs to 18 residues. CDR3 in amino acids: CATSRDRTGLAATDTQYF. The CDR3 region has the DNA TGTGCCACCAGCAGAGATCGTACGGGACTAGCGGCCACAGATACGCAGTATTTT.

CDR3 sequence: CASSLDGIADTQYF. Written as DNA, the CDR3 is TGTGCCAGCAGCTTAGACGGGATCGCAGATACGCAGTATTTT. V and J are TRBV7-2 and TRBJ2-3; maybe TRBD2 (5 bases). V dropped 1 base and J dropped 4 bases, with 9 bases sitting between them. CDR3 length: 14 amino acids. Germline V gene lookup returns CDR1 SGHTA and CDR2 FQGNSA.

With respect to this clonotype: Germline is not matched at one junction end, which may reflect a read error. V usage is TRBV15 and J usage is TRBJ2-1; the D gene is possibly TRBD1 (7 bases). Germline CDR1 and CDR2: LNHNV and YYDKDF (reference sequence). The CDR3 runs 17 residues. The CDR3, as DNA: TGTGCCACCAGCAGAGGAGTCGGTCAGGGGGGCTACAATGAGCGGTTCTTC. Translating it yields CATSRGVGQGGYNERFF. Filled out from reference TRBV15 and TRBJ2-1, the complete variable domain reads DAMVIQNPRYQVTQFGKPVTLSCSQTLNHNVMYWYQQKSSQAPKLLFHYYDKDFNNEADTPDNFQSRRPNTSFCFLDIRSPGLGDTAMYLCATSRGVGQGGYNERFFGPGTRLTVL.

The table lists this clonotype with a few counts. The V gene is TRBV28, the J gene TRBJ2-7; the D is unclear. Germline V CDR1 and CDR2: MDHEN, SYDVKM. There are 14 residues in the CDR3. The germline V and J ends were trimmed by 5 bases and 2 bases, with 13 bases remaining between them. This chain's CDR3 is CASSPTVPTYEQYF. CDR3 nucleotide sequence: TGTGCCAGCAGTCCCACGGTGCCCACCTACGAGCAGTACTTC. Variable domain in full (rest from reference TRBV28 and TRBJ2-7): DVKVTQSSRYLVKRTGEKVFLECVQDMDHENMFWYRQDPGLGLRLIYFSYDVKMKEKGDIPEGYSVSREKKERFSLILESASTNQTSMYLCASSPTVPTYEQYFGPGTRLTVT.

The chain carries TRBV6-5 and TRBJ2-5; 9 positions agree with TRBD2. The last part of the DNA fits TRBJ2-7 better; the J call may be wrong. The CDR3 runs to 14 residues. Germline values: CDR1 MNHEY, CDR2 SVGAGI. The CDR3 sequence is CASRPLAGPYEQYF. CDR3 bases: TGTGCCAGCAGGCCCCTAGCGGGGCCCTACGAGCAGTACTTC.

With regard to this clonotype: This may come from a read error, since a much larger clone is one base off. The CDR3 here is CASNLFRNTEAFF. In DNA form, the CDR3 reads TGCGCCAGCAACCTCTTTCGGAACACTGAAGCTTTCTTT. The chain carries TRBV4-1 and TRBJ1-1; D gene ambiguous. Germline V gives CDR1 MGHRA, CDR2 YSYEKL. The CDR3 is 13 residues long. V was trimmed by 7 bases and J by 1 base, leaving 10 bases between them.

This clonotype was counted between two and nine times. The CDR3 sequence: CASSPRTSAYEQYF. The CDR3 DNA is TGCGCCAGCAGCCCCCGGACTAGCGCGTACGAGCAGTACTTC. This chain links TRBV5-1 with TRBJ2-7; 9 bases map to TRBD2. CDR1 is SGHRS and CDR2 is YFSETQ in the germline V gene. V trimming: 4 bases; J trimming: 4 bases; junction bases outside the gene matches: 6. This CDR3 spans 14 amino acids. Using reference TRBV5-1 and TRBJ2-7 for the parts outside the CDR3, the full variable domain is KAGVTQTPRYLIKTRGQQVTLSCSPISGHRSVSWYQQTPGQGLQFLFEYFSETQRNKGNFPGRFSGRQFSNSRSEMNVSTLELGDSALYLCASSPRTSAYEQYFGPGTRLTVT.

The V call is TRBV6-5, the J call TRBJ2-5; D uncertain. Germline CDR1 reads MNHEY; CDR2 reads SVGAGI. The CDR3 has 13 amino acids. V lost 2 bases, J lost 11 bases, and 15 bases lay in between. CDR3 sequence reads: CASSYAPTNEQYF. The CDR3 DNA is TGTGCCAGCAGTTACGCACCCACCAATGAGCAGTACTTC.

The rearrangement uses TRBV4-1 and TRBJ2-6; perhaps TRBD2 as D (7 bases). The CDR3 extends over 20 amino acids. The germline CDR1 and CDR2 sequences are MGHRA and YSYEKL. The germline V and J ends were trimmed by 4 bases and 1 base, with 23 bases remaining between them. The CDR3 DNA follows: TGCGCCAGCAGCCGCAGACCCACTACGGGGGGCTCGTCTGGGGCCAACGTCCTGACTTTC. Translation: CASSRRPTTGGSSGANVLTF.

The gene calls are TRBV18 and TRBJ2-3; TRBD1 aligns across 10 bases. The germline V gene encodes CDR1 KGHSH and CDR2 LQKENI. CDR3 length: 17 residues. Trimming at V came to 3 bases and at J to 0 bases, leaving 6 bases not matched to a gene. The CDR3: CASSPSRQGASTDTQYF. The CDR3 region has the DNA TGTGCCAGCTCACCCTCAAGACAGGGGGCAAGCACAGATACGCAGTATTTT.

This clonotype has only one observation. The chain combines TRBV6-6 with TRBJ2-3; 9 nucleotides match TRBD2. The CDR3 consists of 14 residues. Trimming cost V 7 bases and J 4 bases; bases outside gene matches: 6. Germline-derived CDR1 and CDR2 are MNHNY and SVGAGI (reference sequence). In nucleotides, the CDR3 is TGTGCCAGCATCGCTAGCGGGGCCTCAGATACGCAGTATTTT. Translating gives CASIASGASDTQYF.